This T cell receptor (beta chain) was captured by sequencing in a study of a mutant IDH1 vaccine in newly diagnosed glioma. Study-wide background: Among treated patients, 62.5% were male and around 40% female, and mean age was around 40 years. Patients' prior therapy spanned radiotherapy, temozolomide, or both; most underwent both.

Using immunoSEQ multiplex PCR, the repertoire was profiled, and TCRdb retains in-frame clones only, with some absent. In the table there are around 26,000 clones, less than 85% of which are singletons. Study conclusions and caveats: Patients showed vaccine-induced immune responses at a rate of approximately 92%. Changes in the top peripheral T cell clonotypes seemingly had no bearing on pseudoprogression.

To note about this clone: Its antigen is unknown.

Time point: week 35, safety follow-up. Doses comprised 300 ug of mutant IDH1 20-mer peptide each, plus topical imiquimod. The sample in question was PBMCs, obtained from a glioma patient whose treatment included an IDH1 peptide vaccine. The TCR sequence derives from a man aged 25-45 years with glioma.

The CDR3 nucleotides are TGTGCCAGCAGCTTAAGAGCCGAGACCCAGTACTTC. This codes for CASSLRAETQYF. The chain has TRBV5-4 and TRBJ2-5, with D unclear. CDR1 is SGHNT and CDR2 is YYREEE in the germline V gene (reference sequence). V shed 2 bases and J shed 5 bases, with 7 bases lying between them. CDR3 length: 12 residues.